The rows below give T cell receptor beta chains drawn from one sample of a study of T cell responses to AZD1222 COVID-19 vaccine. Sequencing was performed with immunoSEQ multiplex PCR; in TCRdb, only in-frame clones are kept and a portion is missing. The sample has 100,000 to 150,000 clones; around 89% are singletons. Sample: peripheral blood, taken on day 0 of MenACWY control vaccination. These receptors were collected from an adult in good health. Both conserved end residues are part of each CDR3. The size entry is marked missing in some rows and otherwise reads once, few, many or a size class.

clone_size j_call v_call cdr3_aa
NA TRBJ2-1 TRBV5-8 CASSHGTVVGYNEQFF
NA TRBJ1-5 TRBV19 CASSIRHSPRDQPQHF
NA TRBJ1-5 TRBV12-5 CASGFPDGTGSNQPQHF
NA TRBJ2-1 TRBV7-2 CASSLNVVAGDGYNEQFF
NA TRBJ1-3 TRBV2 CASSAQLHSGNTIYF
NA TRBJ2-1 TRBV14 CASSHPGASSYNEQFF
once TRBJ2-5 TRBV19 CASSITGVVETQYF
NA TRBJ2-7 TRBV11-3 CASSIQAGVWYEQYF
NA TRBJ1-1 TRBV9 CASSVERSTEAFF
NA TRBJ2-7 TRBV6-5 CASRDREQGPYEQYF
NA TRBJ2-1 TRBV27 CASSKPDLLYNEQFF
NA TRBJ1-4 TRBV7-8 CASSLGWTNEKLFF
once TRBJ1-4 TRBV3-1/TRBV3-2 CASSQAVRQGQFFTEKLFF
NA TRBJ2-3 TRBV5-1 CASSSWTSPTTDTQYF
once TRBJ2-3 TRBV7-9 CASSFLAGYADTQYF
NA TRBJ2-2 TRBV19 CASNRDRAKTGELFF
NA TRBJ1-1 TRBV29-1 CSVGGVLGTEAFF
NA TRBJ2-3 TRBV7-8 CASSPLETPLTDTQYF
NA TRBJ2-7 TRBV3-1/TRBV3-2 CASSQDSGVDLGYEQYF
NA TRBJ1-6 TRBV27 CASTSLAGGKDSPLHF
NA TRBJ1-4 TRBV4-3 CASSQQGATNEKLFF
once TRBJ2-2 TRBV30 CAWSVVLAGAGELFF
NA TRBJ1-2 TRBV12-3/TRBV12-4 CASSVGSAGYTF
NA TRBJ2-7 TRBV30 CAWTAGSTYEQYF
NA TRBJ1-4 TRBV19 CASSIPTDGEKLFF
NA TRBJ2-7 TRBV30 CAWSSGTGGYEQYF
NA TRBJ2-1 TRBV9 CASSKSVVNEQFF
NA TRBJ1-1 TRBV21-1 CASSKNIGGQGCTEAFF
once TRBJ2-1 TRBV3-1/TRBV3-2 CASSRSPETHEQFF
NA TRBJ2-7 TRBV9 CASNRTLDRVVTYEQYF
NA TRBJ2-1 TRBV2 CASSEGLAYNEQFF
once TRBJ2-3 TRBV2 CASSTGAEDTQYF
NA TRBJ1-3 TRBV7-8 CASSPIIVGTIYF
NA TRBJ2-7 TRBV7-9 CASSTSPVFEQYF
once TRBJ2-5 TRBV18 CASSPPSTTQETQYF
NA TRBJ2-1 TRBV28 CASITGQGLGEQFF
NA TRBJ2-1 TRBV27 CASSLILAGGPTEQFF
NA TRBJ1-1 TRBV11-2 CASSLVSGGMNTEAFF
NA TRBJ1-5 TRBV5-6 CASSFRGFLNQPQHF
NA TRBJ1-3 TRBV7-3 CASSGLDNTIYF
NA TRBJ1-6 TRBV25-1 CASSEHTGGSNSPLHF
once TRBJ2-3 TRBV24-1 CATSLGWSDTQYF
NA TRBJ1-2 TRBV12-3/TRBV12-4 CASSRNRGLDYTF
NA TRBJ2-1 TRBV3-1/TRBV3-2 CASSQTRFRGNEQFF
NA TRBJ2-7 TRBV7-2 CASSYGTTSFSYEQYF
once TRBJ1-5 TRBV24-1 CATSDFGPWGNQPQHF
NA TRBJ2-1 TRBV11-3 CASSLDRSGGQGEQFF
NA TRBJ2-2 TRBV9 CASSVGMGQGWPGELFF
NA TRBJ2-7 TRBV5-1 CASSLAGTSGRREQYF
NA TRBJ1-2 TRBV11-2 CASSFDGTNYGYTF
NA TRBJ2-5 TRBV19 CASRNNRYQETQYF
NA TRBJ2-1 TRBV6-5 CASNAGTSGYNEQFF
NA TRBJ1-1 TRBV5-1 CASSLDPSGNTEAFF
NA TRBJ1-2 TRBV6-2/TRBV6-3 CASSYPDRLYGYTF
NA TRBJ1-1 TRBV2 CASNADRGYTEAFF
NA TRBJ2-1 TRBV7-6 CASSPHQTYNEQFF
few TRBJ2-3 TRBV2 CASSEGTDTQYF
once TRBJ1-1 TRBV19 CASIQVPEAFF
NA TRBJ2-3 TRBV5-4 CASSLELAGFTDTQYF
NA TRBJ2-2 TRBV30 CAWSPQTGLTGELFF